One sample yielded the 29 T cell receptor beta chains listed below, sequenced in a study of PD-L1 blockade in urothelial cancer. The table came from immunoSEQ multiplex PCR; TCRdb's copy has only in-frame clones and leaves some out. The sample yields 50,000 to 70,000 clones, about 81% seen once. Time point here: pretreatment peripheral blood. The sequences come from PBMCs, collected around atezolizumab (anti-PD-L1) treatment. All receptors come from a man in his 70s with urothelial cancer.

The chain links TRBV29-1 to TRBJ2-4; tentative D call: TRBD2 (6 bases). CDR1 SQVTM and CDR2 ANQGSEA come from the germline V gene. There are 16 residues in the CDR3. The V end lost 5 bases, the J end lost 0 bases, and 17 bases lay between the germline ends. This CDR3 is CSVRAVPGLAKNIQYF. The CDR3 nucleotides are TGCAGCGTTAGGGCGGTCCCGGGACTAGCCAAAAACATTCAGTACTTC.

The chain uses TRBV29-1 and TRBJ2-1; D not certain. Trimming cost V 4 bases and J 10 bases, with 8 bases left between them. Germline CDR1 reads SQVTM; CDR2 reads ANQGSEA. The CDR3 has 10 residues. This CDR3 reads CSVVVSEQFF. CDR3 nucleotides: TGCAGCGTTGTAGTCTCAGAGCAGTTCTTC.

This clone turned up a few times. This chain uses TRBV7-2 with TRBJ2-2, with D unresolved. Trimming shortened V by 3 bases and J by 0 bases, and 8 bases separated the two germline ends. Looked up from germline, CDR1 is SGHTA and CDR2 is FQGNSA. The length of the CDR3 is 15 residues. This chain's CDR3 is CASSFLGTNTGELFF. The CDR3, as DNA: TGTGCCAGCAGCTTCTTGGGCACGAACACCGGGGAGCTGTTTTTT. Full variable domain (missing parts from reference TRBV7-2 and TRBJ2-2): GAGVSQSPSNKVTEKGKDVELRCDPISGHTALYWYRQSLGQGLEFLIYFQGNSAPDKSGLPSDRFSAERTGGSVSTLTIQRTQQEDSAVYLCASSFLGTNTGELFFGEGSRLTVL.

The CDR3 loop is CASSSDRGGETQYF. In DNA form, the CDR3 reads TGCGCCAGCAGCTCGGACAGGGGAGGCGAGACCCAGTACTTC. The V and J genes are TRBV5-1 and TRBJ2-5; 9 bases align to TRBD1. This CDR3 comprises 14 residues. V gave up 3 bases and J gave up 5 bases; unmatched junction bases: 5. The germline gives CDR1 SGHRS, CDR2 YFSETQ.

This clone has only one observation. V usage is TRBV9 and J usage is TRBJ2-1; D unresolved. From germline, CDR1 is SGDLS and CDR2 YYNGEE. The CDR3 has 12 amino acids. V was shortened by 0 bases and J by 9 bases, with 7 bases between the two germline ends. The DNA for the CDR3 is TGTGCCAGCAGCGTAGACACGGGTGAGCAGTTCTTC. Its translation is CASSVDTGEQFF.

The genes are TRBV2 and TRBJ2-1; no clear D gene. The germline V and J ends were trimmed by 4 bases and 0 bases, with 10 bases remaining between them. The CDR3 runs to 15 residues. Germline CDR1 is SNHLY and CDR2 is FYNNEI. The CDR3 reads CASSGLSSSYNEQFF. The CDR3 DNA reads TGTGCCAGCAGTGGGCTTTCCAGCTCCTACAATGAGCAGTTCTTC. The full variable domain, rest sourced from reference TRBV2 and TRBJ2-1, is EPEVTQTPSHQVTQMGQEVILRCVPISNHLYFYWYRQILGQKVEFLVSFYNNEISEKSEIFDDQFSVERPDGSNFTLKIRSTKLEDSAMYFCASSGLSSSYNEQFFGPGTRLTVL.

The genes are TRBV27 and TRBJ1-1, with TRBD1 matching over 8 bases. The V segment lost 6 bases and the J segment 1 base; nucleotides outside the gene matches: 7. Germline V lookup: CDR1 MNHEY, CDR2 SMNVEV (reference sequence). The CDR3 sequence is 15 residues long. CDR3 sequence (DNA): TGTGCCAGCAGATTGACAGGGGTTGGGAACACTGAAGCTTTCTTT. Translated: CASRLTGVGNTEAFF.

V gene TRBV7-9 combines with J gene TRBJ2-1; tentatively, D is TRBD2 (5 bases). The CDR3 is 11 residues long. The V and J ends lost 5 bases and 10 bases respectively, with 9 bases between them. Germline CDR1 reads SEHNR; CDR2 reads FQNEAQ (reference sequence). CDR3 protein: CASSAPGEQFF. The CDR3 DNA sequence: TGTGCCAGCAGCGCACCGGGGGAGCAGTTCTTC.

Here the CDR3 reads CAISERRESTDTQYF. Here the CDR3 DNA reads TGTGCCATCAGTGAGAGGAGGGAGTCCACAGATACGCAGTATTTT. The chain is built from TRBV10-3 and TRBJ2-3; possible D gene TRBD2, 6 bases. Germline CDR1 reads ENHRY; CDR2 reads SYGVKD. V was trimmed by 2 bases and J by 2 bases, leaving 11 bases between them. The CDR3 sequence is 15 residues long.

V is TRBV27 and J is TRBJ1-2; TRBD1 agrees at 11 bases. CDR1 and CDR2 from the germline V gene are MNHEY and SMNVEV (reference sequence). After removal of 4 bases from V and 8 bases from J, the junction contained 6 bases not matched to a gene. This CDR3 has 14 residues. In DNA form, the CDR3 reads TGTGCCAGCAGTTACGGACAGGGGGCATTGGGCTACACCTTC. Translating gives CASSYGQGALGYTF.

The rearrangement links TRBV5-1 to TRBJ2-7; 7 positions agree with TRBD2. J gave up 6 bases and V 0 bases, and 9 bases lay outside the gene matches. Germline assignment: CDR1 SGHRS and CDR2 YFSETQ. The length of the CDR3 is 15 residues. The CDR3 nucleotides are TGCGCCAGCAGCTTGGGAATAGGGAGGGTTAGCGAGCAGTACTTC. It specifies CASSLGIGRVSEQYF.

The chain links TRBV7-9 to TRBJ2-2; D is undetermined. V was clipped by 1 base and J by 7 bases, with 7 bases between them. Germline V gene sequence: CDR1 SEHNR, CDR2 FQNEAQ (reference sequence). The CDR3 contains 13 residues. CDR3 sequence reads: CASSLVLRGELFF. CDR3 DNA sequence: TGTGCCAGCAGCTTAGTACTCCGCGGGGAGCTGTTTTTT.

The chain has TRBV9 and TRBJ2-5, with D tentatively TRBD1 (6 bases). The V end lost 0 bases, the J end lost 5 bases, and 11 bases lay between the germline ends. Germline CDR1 and CDR2: SGDLS and YYNGEE. The CDR3 consists of 14 residues. The CDR3 region has the DNA TGTGCCAGCAGCGTAGCCAGGGGATGGGAGACCCAGTACTTC. Amino acid sequence: CASSVARGWETQYF.

This sequence joins TRBV19 and TRBJ1-5, with D uncertain. V lost 6 bases, J lost 2 bases, and 8 bases lay in between. Germline V CDR1 and CDR2: LNHDA, SQIVND (reference sequence). The CDR3 totals 13 residues. The CDR3 spells CASSGLGNQPQHF. The CDR3 DNA sequence: TGTGCCAGTAGCGGACTGGGCAATCAGCCCCAGCATTTT. Filled out from reference TRBV19 and TRBJ1-5, the complete variable domain reads DGGITQSPKYLFRKEGQNVTLSCEQNLNHDAMYWYRQDPGQGLRLIYYSQIVNDFQKGDIAEGYSVSREKKESFPLTVTSAQKNPTAFYLCASSGLGNQPQHFGDGTRLSIL.

This sequence joins TRBV28 and TRBJ1-5, with a tentative D call TRBD1 (6 bases). Germline V gene data show CDR1 as MDHEN and CDR2 as SYDVKM. Trimming removed 7 bases at V and 6 bases at J, with 13 bases between. The length of the CDR3 is 13 residues. This CDR3 reads CASTEQGFQPQHF. The CDR3 coding sequence is TGTGCCAGCACCGAACAGGGATTTCAGCCCCAGCATTTT.

This clone was observed a handful of times. V and J are TRBV7-8 and TRBJ1-5, with D possibly TRBD1 on 6 matching bases. CDR1 is SGHVS, CDR2 FQNEAQ, per germline. V gave up 5 bases and J gave up 0 bases, with 11 bases separating them. The CDR3 has 15 residues. CDR3 in amino acids: CASSPGQNSNQPQHF. CDR3 DNA: TGTGCCAGCAGCCCCGGACAGAATAGCAATCAGCCCCAGCATTTT.

J is TRBJ2-7 and V is TRBV11-2; no firm D call. Per germline, CDR1 SGHAT and CDR2 FQNNGV. V was trimmed by 4 bases and J by 1 base, leaving 8 bases between them. CDR3 length equals 13 residues. CDR3 loop: CASSSWQSYEQYF. The CDR3 coding sequence is TGTGCCAGCAGCTCCTGGCAGTCCTACGAGCAGTACTTC.

The rearrangement joins TRBV7-2 to TRBJ1-3; D is uncertain. Germline lookup yields CDR1 SGHTA and CDR2 FQGNSA. This CDR3 spans 14 amino acids. V was shortened by 2 bases and J by 14 bases, with 19 bases between the two germline ends. CDR3 DNA: TGTGCCAGCAGCTTAAATTCTATGTCGATTCCCTTATATTTT. This codes for CASSLNSMSIPLYF.

The chain is built from TRBV2 and TRBJ1-3; 8 bases agree with TRBD1. Germline V gene data show CDR1 as SNHLY and CDR2 as FYNNEI. The trim removed 5 bases at V and 4 bases at J, leaving 10 bases unmatched. The CDR3 length is 16 residues. CDR3 loop: CASSLDRTGQGNTIYF. As DNA, the CDR3 is TGTGCCAGCAGTCTCGATCGGACAGGGCAGGGAAACACCATATATTTT. Supplemented by reference TRBV2 and TRBJ1-3, the full variable domain reads EPEVTQTPSHQVTQMGQEVILRCVPISNHLYFYWYRQILGQKVEFLVSFYNNEISEKSEIFDDQFSVERPDGSNFTLKIRSTKLEDSAMYFCASSLDRTGQGNTIYFGEGSWLTVV.

V is TRBV11-2 and J is TRBJ1-1; TRBD1 matches at 9 bases. This CDR3 comprises 13 residues. V dropped 5 bases and J dropped 4; count of bases not matched to a gene: 2. The germline V gene encodes CDR1 SGHAT and CDR2 FQNNGV. CDR3 DNA: TGTGCCAGCAGCCAGGACAGGGGCACTGAAGCTTTCTTT. Its translation: CASSQDRGTEAFF.

This clone showed up just once. V usage is TRBV29-1 and J usage is TRBJ2-5; 7 bases match TRBD2. This CDR3 spans 17 amino acids. Trimming cost V 2 bases and J 2 bases; bases outside gene matches: 14. CDR1 and CDR2 (germline): SQVTM, ANQGSEA. DNA for the CDR3: TGCAGCGTTGAAATAGATGGTCTAGCGGTTATTCAAGAGACCCAGTACTTC. Translation: CSVEIDGLAVIQETQYF.

Comments on this clone: Distinct nucleotide sequences in the sample also encode this CDR3. The CDR3 coding sequence is TGTGCCAGCAGCTTGGAAGCGGGGCCCTACAATGAGCAGTTCTTC. It specifies CASSLEAGPYNEQFF. V gene TRBV5-4 combines with J gene TRBJ2-1; 7 positions match TRBD2. CDR3 size: 15 residues. The trim removed 0 bases at V and 2 bases at J, leaving 2 bases unmatched. Looked up from germline, CDR1 is SGHNT and CDR2 is YYREEE (reference sequence).

This clone was seen at least ten times. The chain carries TRBV5-1 and TRBJ2-5; D remains unclear. Germline-derived CDR1 and CDR2 are SGHRS and YFSETQ. V shed 0 bases and J shed 2 bases, with 8 bases lying between them. There are 14 residues in the CDR3. The CDR3 sequence is CASSLDTPQETQYF. The CDR3 region has the DNA TGCGCCAGCAGCTTGGATACACCTCAAGAGACCCAGTACTTC.

This chain connects TRBV6-1 to TRBJ2-5; the match to TRBD2 covers 7 bases. V lost 3 bases, J lost 4 bases, and 11 bases stayed unmatched. The CDR3 sequence is 16 residues long. The V gene's germline CDR1 is MNHNS and CDR2 SASEGT. CDR3: CASSENVGGPVETQYF. In nucleotides, the CDR3 is TGTGCCAGCAGTGAGAATGTGGGAGGGCCAGTAGAGACCCAGTACTTC.

This clone was seen a handful of times. This sequence joins TRBV19 and TRBJ1-5; D uncertain. The ends were cut back, 3 bases at V and 0 bases at J, with 12 bases in the middle. The CDR3 consists of 16 residues. Germline lookup yields CDR1 LNHDA and CDR2 SQIVND (reference sequence). The CDR3 DNA follows: TGTGCCAGTAGTATCAGGATGCACGATAGCAATCAGCCCCAGCATTTT. Amino acid sequence: CASSIRMHDSNQPQHF.

V usage is TRBV7-3 and J usage is TRBJ2-1; 10 bases align to TRBD2. The CDR3 covers 21 residues. J was trimmed by 8 bases and V by 6 bases; bases with no gene match: 28. Germline CDR1 is SGHTA and CDR2 is FQGTGA. In DNA form, the CDR3 reads TGTGCCAGCAGTCCTCTCCCCCGACGGAGGACAAGCGGGAGGGCCTTCCATGAGCAGTTCTTC. The encoded protein is CASSPLPRRRTSGRAFHEQFF.

The chain couples TRBV5-1 to TRBJ2-1; 11 bases line up with TRBD2. There are 17 residues in the CDR3. Germline assignment: CDR1 SGHRS and CDR2 YFSETQ. The junction had 13 bases not matched to a gene; V was cut back by 2 bases and J by 9 bases. The CDR3 nucleotides read TGCGCCAGCAGCTTTTGGATTAGCGGGAGGGCCGATAGTGAGCAGTTCTTC. Translating it yields CASSFWISGRADSEQFF.

The J gene is TRBJ2-3, the V gene TRBV25-1; the D is unclear. Germline-derived CDR1 and CDR2 are MGHDK and SYGVNS. The CDR3 totals 14 residues. Trimming stripped 6 bases from V and 0 bases from J, with 10 bases between. This CDR3 is CASSATGSTDTQYF. Here the CDR3 DNA reads TGTGCCAGCAGCGCTACCGGGAGCACAGATACGCAGTATTTT.

The V and J genes are TRBV5-4 and TRBJ2-5; 12 bases align to TRBD2. Germline CDR1 reads SGHNT; CDR2 reads YYREEE (reference sequence). CDR3 length: 15 amino acids. V lost 4 bases to trimming and J lost 2 bases; unmatched junction nucleotides: 3. This CDR3 reads CASSSGTSGQETQYF. DNA for the CDR3: TGTGCCAGCAGCAGTGGGACTAGCGGGCAAGAGACCCAGTACTTC.